This T cell receptor beta chain was identified during a study of shared clonotypes between healthy human individuals (TCRdb year 2020). Background on the whole study: The cohort included three men and a couple of women between 18 and 49 years of age. For each donor, CD4 naive and CD4 memory were each run on three plates, CD8 naive on two plates, and CD8 memory on one plate. To estimate repertoire size and how much clonotype sharing occurs between individuals, the study deeply sequenced the blood TCR repertoires of five or six healthy adults. To increase sequencing depth and limit assay-specific biases, TCR repertoire library preparation and sequencing were carried out by different laboratories using diverse techniques. Per donor, leukapheresis produced somewhere between about 0.85 and 8.9 billion PBMCs.

General conclusions and limits of the study: Around 5% of naive CD4, 3.5% of naive CD8, 2.3% of memory CD4, and about 0.4% of memory CD8 clonotypes were shared across a few donors. Only blood was sampled, and tissue TCR repertoires likely differ from those in blood. Pairwise subsampling indicated that sequencing depth was expected to affect the degree of clonotype sharing among donors. Larger estimated clonotype richness was generally found for naive subsets than for memory subsets. Rarefaction of sorted-subset datasets indicated incomplete sequencing despite the large sequencing depth. Because the study included only a small number of donors, the genetic and exposure-history diversity represented was limited. Compared with non-shared clonotypes, clonotypes shared by all four sorted-subset donors had higher generation probabilities.

TCR CDR3 regions were amplified from genomic DNA by multiplex PCR using the deep immunoSEQ assay. For each cell subset, the extracted genomic DNA was distributed evenly across all wells of several immunoSEQ 96-well plates, and each plate served as one replicate. For sorted subsets, each replicate PCR was loaded with approximately 190 ng genomic DNA, equivalent to approximately 33,000 T cell genomes. Purified libraries were quantified with a Qubit 3.0 fluorometer, sized on a Bioanalyzer 2100, and re-quantified with the KAPA Library Quantification kit. Each immunoSEQ 96-well plate was sequenced on its own single-read 150-cycle Illumina NextSeq 550 flow cell. The study's own analysis went as follows. Because only junctional sequences without quality scores were contained in the immunoSEQ output, filtering matching that applied to full-length reads could not be performed. Sequences were annotated with PyIR, a Python wrapper for IgBLAST v1.9, and V/J genes and CDR3 were assigned using IMGT germline references. Reads were removed for weak V/J assignments (E-value above 1e-6), missing CDR3, stop codons, out-of-frame junctions, or ambiguous translated residues. V3J clonotypes were defined as sequences sharing an identical inferred V gene, J gene, and CDR3 amino acid sequence. Percentage overlap between repertoires was calculated by dividing the number of shared unique clonotypes by the size of the smaller repertoire. Richness of each repertoire was evaluated using RTK rarefaction, the Chao1 estimator, and Recon v2.1 estimates of unobserved clonotypes. OLGA was used to compute generation probabilities for all TCRbeta clonotypes that the gDNA method yielded from several donors. The table was pulled from immuneACCESS by TCRdb, which kept in-frame rearrangements only. Such tables lose some clones; where checked, under half of the loss comes from unresolved V genes, and the rest has no known cause. V and J calls and clone size are copied from that table; D and trimming were computed from the DNA. Counted in this sample were about 2.4 million clones; roughly 93% of them appeared once. The leading ten clones occupy roughly 0.39% of the sample.

The donors were healthy, HIV-negative adults with no recently reported acute infections or vaccinations. Every donor was a Caucasian adult residing in Nashville, Tennessee, USA. Magnetic negative selection was used to enrich CD4+ T cells, after which naive cells were positively selected on CD45RA and the negative fraction became the memory subset. Blood was collected by leukapheresis, and PBMCs were isolated by Ficoll-Histopaque density gradient centrifugation and then cryopreserved in liquid nitrogen vapor phase. Analytical flow cytometry was used to check the purity and quantity of each magnetically sorted T cell population. Genomic DNA was isolated from each sorted fraction and quantified by UV absorbance on a Nanodrop 2000c. Including the terminal cysteine and phenylalanine, the CDR3 comprises 16 residues. The kept DNA is CDR3 alone, 48 bases in frame from the first base. According to the germline V gene, CDR1 reads SGHRS and CDR2 reads YFSETQ. Relative to germline, V is 4 bases shorter and J is 8 bases shorter, with 23 bases between their ends.

As to this clone: Its binding antigen is unknown. No quality values exist for individual bases; no much larger clone is one base distant.

The sequencing input was naive CD4+ T cells from PBMCs. The cell subset or site label for this specimen denotes: CD45RA+ positively selected. This receptor was identified in a man between 18 and 35 years old in good health. Some clones in this sample may be carry-over from other donors' samples. The chain joins TRBV5-1 to TRBJ2-3; the best D guess is TRBD2, with 6 bases matching. The CDR3 has the sequence CASSHVSGQDLLTQYF. In nucleotides, the sequence is TGCGCCAGCAGCCACGTCAGCGGGCAGGACCTACTTACGCAGTATTTT.